The sequence of this T cell receptor (beta chain) was determined in a study of shared clonotypes between healthy human individuals. Study results and caveats: About 5% of naive CD4 clonotypes were shared across a few donors.

The run depth of the assay was deep. Original handling: ImmunoSEQ output held junction-only sequences without quality scores, so filtering differed. Profiling relied on immunoSEQ multiplex PCR, and the TCRdb table lists in-frame clones only, not all of them. Clone size and V and J calls were adopted from that table, with D and trimming inferred from the DNA. The sample yields some 2,000,000 clones, approximately 94% seen once. A note on this clone: Its antigen remains unidentified.

Naive CD8 cells lacked CD45RO, underwent positive selection for CCR7 and left out terminally differentiated effector memory CD45RA+ cells. Free of recent acute infections or vaccinations, the donors were healthy HIV-negative adults. This receptor was taken from a man aged 18 to 35 in good health. The sequenced sample consisted of naive CD8+ T cells sorted from blood.

The CDR3 region has the DNA TGTGCCAGCAGTTTGACTAGCGGGGGGGCGGTGTCAGATACGCAGTATTTT. This codes for CASSLTSGGAVSDTQYF. The chain is built from TRBV27 and TRBJ2-3; 14 bases agree with TRBD2. Germline CDR1 reads MNHEY; CDR2 reads SMNVEV (reference sequence). The ends lost 3 bases at V and 4 bases at J; junction bases unmatched: 6. This CDR3 contains 17 residues.